This TCR beta chain came from a study of blood T cell repertoires in COVID-19. Study-wide background: Researchers got acute and convalescent COVID-19 samples from the United States, Italy and Spain.

TCRdb keeps only in-frame clones here, not all; method: immunoSEQ multiplex PCR. The sample yields under 250,000 clones, roughly 86% seen once. Looked up from germline, CDR1 is SEHNR and CDR2 is FQNEAQ (reference sequence). The CDR3 is made up of 13 amino acids. The junction had 4 bases not matched to a gene; V was cut back by 6 bases and J by 2 bases. The genes are TRBV7-9 and TRBJ2-7, with 7 bases matching TRBD1. The sequenced sample was peripheral blood. This TCR was sampled from a woman aged 60 to 75 who had recovered from COVID-19. The CDR3 DNA follows: TGTGCCAGCAGATCCCAGGGGGCCTACGAGCAGTACTTC. It encodes CASRSQGAYEQYF.